What follows are 22 T cell receptor beta chains derived from one specimen sequenced in a study of blood T cell repertoires in COVID-19. Clones were sequenced by immunoSEQ multiplex PCR, and TCRdb holds only the in-frame ones, with some missing. Among fewer than 250,000 clones listed, over 70% were seen once. The sample consisted of peripheral blood. The receptors here all came from a woman in her forties or fifties with acute or convalescent COVID-19.

The chain carries TRBV14 and TRBJ2-7; D is unclear. Deletions cut 0 bases from V and 3 bases from J, with 6 bases between. The germline CDR1 and CDR2 sequences are SGHDN and FVKESK. The CDR3 is 13 amino acids. The CDR3 sequence: CASSQDRGYEQYF. CDR3 coding DNA: TGTGCCAGCAGCCAAGATCGCGGCTACGAGCAGTACTTC.

This chain links TRBV27 with TRBJ1-6; 7 bases align to TRBD1. Germline trimming cut 5 bases from V and 8 bases from J; bases unmatched to any gene: 3. The CDR3 has 13 residues. The germline gives CDR1 MNHEY, CDR2 SMNVEV (reference sequence). The CDR3 bases are TGTGCCAGCAGTCTAACAGGGGATTCACCCCTCCACTTT. It yields the protein CASSLTGDSPLHF.

This clone appeared once. This chain uses TRBV7-2 with TRBJ1-5, with 9 nucleotides matching TRBD1. With V trimmed by 4 bases and J by 6 bases, 7 bases remained unmatched. This CDR3 contains 15 residues. Germline lookup yields CDR1 SGHTA and CDR2 FQGNSA. In nucleotides, the CDR3 is TGTGCCAGCAGCTCCCGGACAGGGGACATTCAGCCCCAGCATTTT. As protein: CASSSRTGDIQPQHF.

V gene TRBV24-1 combines with J gene TRBJ1-2, with 10 bases aligning to TRBD1. The CDR3 has 17 residues. Trimming took 2 bases from V and 4 from J; bases not matched to a gene: 9. Germline CDR1 reads KGHDR; CDR2 reads SFDVKD. The DNA for the CDR3 is TGTGCCACCAGTGATTCCGCCCTTGGACAGGGGGGCTATGGCTACACCTTC. Its translation is CATSDSALGQGGYGYTF.

The chain employs TRBV29-1 and TRBJ2-3, with unresolved D. There are 13 residues in the CDR3. V lost 6 bases and J lost 1, with 11 bases in between. From germline, CDR1 is SQVTM and CDR2 ANQGSEA. This CDR3 reads CSVQKAGTDTQYF. CDR3 DNA: TGCAGCGTCCAAAAGGCGGGCACAGATACGCAGTATTTT.

V is TRBV3-1 (or the pseudogene TRBV3-2) and J is TRBJ2-7, with 7 bases identical to TRBD1. CDR1 and CDR2 (germline): LGHDT, YNNKEL (reference sequence). J gave up 13 bases and V 2 bases, and 8 bases lay outside the gene matches. The CDR3 consists of 12 residues. The CDR3 DNA reads as TGTGCCAGCAGCCAAAGGGACAGCCGTACCTACTTC. Protein: CASSQRDSRTYF.

The chain employs TRBV6-5 and TRBJ2-7, with D tentatively TRBD1 (6 bases). CDR3 size: 14 residues. The V gene's germline CDR1 is MNHEY and CDR2 SVGAGI. With 7 bases removed from V and 3 bases from J, the gap between germline ends came to 16 bases. The CDR3 sequence: CASIKGGSSYEQYF. CDR3 sequence (DNA): TGTGCCAGCATCAAAGGGGGATCGAGCTACGAGCAGTACTTC.

This clone appeared once. V gene TRBV2 combines with J gene TRBJ2-7, with 9 nucleotides matching TRBD1. Germline V gene data show CDR1 as SNHLY and CDR2 as FYNNEI. This CDR3 has 14 amino acids. After removal of 7 bases from V and 1 base from J, the junction contained 5 bases not matched to a gene. The DNA for the CDR3 is TGTGCCAGCATCCAACAGGGGGCATCCTACGAGCAGTACTTC. Its protein product is CASIQQGASYEQYF.

The CDR3 coding sequence is TGCAGTGCTCTAGAAGATACGCAGTATTTT. It yields the protein CSALEDTQYF. This rearrangement joins TRBV20-1 to TRBJ2-3; no definite D call. V was pared by 5 bases and J by 5 bases, with 5 bases between. CDR1 DFQATT and CDR2 SNEGSKA come from the germline V gene (reference sequence). The CDR3 sequence is 10 residues long.

This rearrangement joins TRBV6-5 to TRBJ1-5, with 8 bases aligning to TRBD1. Germline CDR1 MNHEY, CDR2 SVGAGI. V lost 6 bases to trimming and J lost 3 bases; unmatched junction nucleotides: 7. The CDR3 runs 15 residues. The CDR3 sequence: CASSPTGASNQPQHF. The CDR3, as DNA: TGTGCCAGCAGCCCGACAGGGGCCTCCAATCAGCCCCAGCATTTT.

Comment on this clone: One end of the junction does not line up with germline, which may come from a read error. The V call is TRBV6-2 or TRBV6-3, the J call TRBJ2-1; TRBD2 matches at 9 bases. Looked up from germline, CDR1 is MNHEY and CDR2 is SVGEGT. The CDR3 loop spans 15 amino acids. The CDR3 protein is CASSAPGTSYSEQFF. In DNA form, the CDR3 reads TGTGCCAGCAGCGCGCCCGGGACTAGCTACAGTGAGCAGTTCTTC.

This chain links TRBV5-1 with TRBJ2-4; perhaps TRBD1 as D (6 bases). This CDR3 comprises 13 residues. Between the trimmed V and J ends, which lost 4 bases and 11 bases, there was a span of 16 bases. The germline V gene has CDR1 SGHRS and CDR2 YFSETQ. CDR3 amino acids: CASSSDLTGLQYF. The CDR3 bases are TGCGCCAGCAGCAGCGACCTGACAGGTCTTCAGTACTTC.

The chain couples TRBV24-1 to TRBJ2-3, with 10 bases matching TRBD2. V dropped 5 bases and J dropped 1; count of bases not matched to a gene: 2. The CDR3 runs to 15 residues. The germline V gene has CDR1 KGHDR and CDR2 SFDVKD. CDR3 coding DNA: TGTGCCACCAGTGTCGGGACTAGCGGCACAGATACGCAGTATTTT. Translation gives CATSVGTSGTDTQYF.

The V gene is TRBV27, the J gene TRBJ2-7; 11 nucleotides align to TRBD1. Germline CDR1 and CDR2: MNHEY and SMNVEV (reference sequence). V shed 4 bases and J 6 bases; nucleotides not matched to a gene: 2. There are 13 residues in the CDR3. The CDR3 spells CASSWDRGSEQYF. DNA for the CDR3: TGTGCCAGCAGTTGGGACAGGGGGAGCGAGCAGTACTTC.

In its sample, this clone was seen once. The chain is built from TRBV12-3 or TRBV12-4 and TRBJ2-7; 8 bases match TRBD1. The trim removed 6 bases at V and 3 bases at J, leaving 4 bases unmatched. This CDR3 is built from 13 residues. The CDR3 sequence is CASRTGALYEQYF. The CDR3 region has the DNA TGTGCCAGCAGGACAGGGGCACTCTACGAGCAGTACTTC.

A single count supports this clone. J is TRBJ2-3 and V is TRBV6-4; D not certain. CDR1 and CDR2 (germline): MRHNA, SNTAGT. V was pared by 0 bases and J by 5 bases, with 6 bases between. The CDR3 extends over 13 amino acids. CDR3 sequence: CASSDSRRDTQYF. In nucleotides, the CDR3 is TGTGCCAGCAGTGACTCGAGGCGAGATACGCAGTATTTT.

V gene TRBV6-4 combines with J gene TRBJ1-2; 9 bases fit TRBD1. V trimming: 0 bases; J trimming: 8 bases; junction bases outside the gene matches: 10. The CDR3 consists of 16 residues. Germline CDR1 is MRHNA and CDR2 is SNTAGT. The chain's CDR3 is CASSDSNRGLGSGYTF. The CDR3 region has the DNA TGTGCCAGCAGTGACTCGAACAGGGGGCTGGGTAGCGGCTACACCTTC.

The chain combines TRBV6-5 with TRBJ1-5; tentatively, D is TRBD1 (6 bases). CDR3 length: 15 residues. The germline CDR1 and CDR2 sequences are MNHEY and SVGAGI. Trimming left V 6 bases short and J 2 bases short, with 14 bases between. The CDR3 loop is CASSRGQYGNQPQHF. In DNA, the CDR3 is TGTGCCAGCAGCCGAGGACAGTACGGCAATCAGCCCCAGCATTTT.

The sample holds one count of this clone. The CDR3: CASRRAGATDTQYF. The CDR3 bases are TGTGCCAGCAGAAGAGCGGGTGCCACAGATACGCAGTATTTT. The rearrangement uses TRBV21-1 and TRBJ2-3; no DNA check was done on the table's D call, TRBD2. TRBV21-1 is a known pseudogene. The CDR3 length is 14 residues.

The chain is built from TRBV29-1 and TRBJ2-7, with a possible D match to TRBD2 (7 bases). The CDR3 consists of 14 residues. Trimming cost V 4 bases and J 7 bases, with 20 bases left between them. Germline values: CDR1 SQVTM, CDR2 ANQGSEA. CDR3 loop: CSVGTDLRRGEQYF. In nucleotides, the CDR3 is TGCAGCGTTGGGACAGATCTGCGGCGGGGGGAGCAGTACTTC.

A single count supports this clone. The genes are TRBV6-5 and TRBJ2-1, with TRBD1 matching 8 bases. CDR3 length: 15 amino acids. The V gene end was trimmed by 4 bases and the J gene end by 1 base; junction bases not matched to a gene: 3. Germline V gene data show CDR1 as MNHEY and CDR2 as SVGAGI. CDR3 nucleotide sequence: TGTGCCAGCAGTTCGGGACAGGTTTCCTACAATGAGCAGTTCTTC. Translated: CASSSGQVSYNEQFF.

The chain links TRBV3-1 (or the pseudogene TRBV3-2) to TRBJ1-1; D might be TRBD1 (6 bases). The CDR3 contains 12 residues. The germline V gene encodes CDR1 LGHDT and CDR2 YNNKEL (reference sequence). V was pared by 5 bases and J by 5 bases, with 9 bases between. The CDR3 DNA sequence: TGTGCCAGCAGCACCAGGGGAACTGAAGCTTTCTTT. It encodes CASSTRGTEAFF.